The rows below give T cell receptor beta chains drawn from one sample of a study of response to subunit inactivated influenza vaccine. MiXCR, run by TCRdb on the RT-PCR reads, gives a single entry per CDR3 protein. This sample has 700,000 to 900,000 distinct CDR3 sequences, with roughly 20% found just once. The sequencing used PBMCs from blood, collected roughly 5 days after vaccination. Every receptor here comes from a man in his forties or fifties who received an inactivated influenza vaccine. The CDR3 runs from the conserved cysteine through the conserved F or W. The D gene is left open where the match is weak. Rows may omit the clone size; those that give it use once, few, many or a size class.

J,V,size,D,length,CDR3,DNA
TRBJ1-6,TRBV12-3/TRBV12-4,few,.,15,CASQGFHSYNSPLHF,TGTGCCAGCCAGGGGTTTCACTCCTATAATTCACCCCTCCACTTT
TRBJ1-2,TRBV11-2,few,TRBD1,15,CASSFGTGGIYGYTF,TGTGCCAGCAGCTTCGGGACAGGGGGCATCTATGGCTACACCTTC
TRBJ1-2,TRBV5-1,few,.,15,CASSLAGGPRYGYTF,TGCGCCAGCAGCTTGGCCGGGGGACCGAGGTATGGCTACACCTTC
TRBJ2-7,TRBV7-2,.,TRBD1,15,CASSLGRDRAYEQYF,TGTGCCAGCAGCTTAGGTCGGGACAGGGCTTACGAGCAGTACTTC
TRBJ1-3,TRBV20-1,few,.,13,CSARDRGINTIYF,TGCAGTGCTAGAGATCGGGGCATAAACACCATATATTTT
TRBJ2-7,TRBV10-3,.,.,17,CAISEWGRTQDTYEQYF,TGTGCCATCAGTGAGTGGGGGCGGACTCAAGACACCTACGAGCAGTACTTC
TRBJ2-2,TRBV6-1,few,TRBD2,15,CASRRAGTNTGELFF,TGTGCCAGCAGAAGAGCGGGAACTAACACCGGGGAGCTGTTTTTT
TRBJ2-7,TRBV7-2,.,.,14,CASSLWQGIHEQYF,TGTGCCAGCAGCTTATGGCAGGGCATCCACGAGCAGTACTTC
TRBJ2-1,TRBV28,few,TRBD2,15,CASKPGTSGGREQFF,TGTGCCAGCAAACCCGGGACTAGCGGGGGGAGGGAGCAGTTCTTC
TRBJ1-5,TRBV4-3,.,.,18,CASSQVLTTTQGNQPQHF,TGCGCCAGCAGCCAAGTTTTGACTACAACTCAAGGGAATCAGCCCCAGCATTTT
TRBJ2-3,TRBV6-5,.,.,16,CASSYSRGSSTDTQYF,TGTGCCAGCAGTTACTCGCGCGGGTCGAGCACAGATACGCAGTATTTT
TRBJ2-5,TRBV10-2,.,.,15,CASSESVVPQVTQYF,TGCGCCAGCAGTGAGTCGGTGGTTCCGCAAGTGACCCAGTACTTC
TRBJ2-5,TRBV20-1,.,TRBD2,12,CSAKAGQETQYF,TGCAGTGCTAAAGCGGGACAAGAGACCCAGTACTTC
TRBJ2-3,TRBV3-1,.,.,12,CASSSIRDTQYF,TGTGCCAGCAGCTCGATTCGGGATACGCAGTATTTT
TRBJ2-3,TRBV12-3/TRBV12-4,.,TRBD2,16,CASKQLAGGFTDTQYF,TGTGCCAGCAAGCAACTAGCGGGGGGATTCACAGATACGCAGTATTTT
TRBJ2-7,TRBV28,few,.,15,CASSLGFPGIQPGYF,TGTGCCAGCAGTTTAGGGTTTCCGGGCATCCAGCCGGGGTACTTC
TRBJ1-4,TRBV7-9,.,.,14,CASSFGGLFEKLFF,TGTGCCAGCAGCTTCGGGGGGCTGTTTGAAAAACTGTTTTTT
TRBJ2-1,TRBV25-1,few,TRBD2,15,CASSEFSGPGNEQFF,TGTGCCAGCAGTGAATTTAGCGGGCCTGGTAATGAGCAGTTCTTC
TRBJ1-1,TRBV6-6,many,.,12,CASGSRNTEAFF,TGTGCCAGCGGGAGCAGAAACACTGAAGCTTTCTTT
TRBJ2-1,TRBV14,.,.,17,CASSQDFGGWETNEQFF,TGTGCCAGCAGCCAAGATTTTGGGGGCTGGGAGACCAATGAGCAGTTCTTC
TRBJ2-7,TRBV28,.,TRBD1,15,CASSFQGALVYEQYF,TGTGCCAGCAGTTTTCAGGGGGCTCTGGTTTACGAGCAGTACTTC
TRBJ2-3,TRBV5-1,few,.,13,CASSSLSVDTQYF,TGCGCCAGCAGCTCGCTCTCGGTGGATACGCAGTATTTT
TRBJ2-2,TRBV12-3/TRBV12-4,many,TRBD1,14,CASSQGATDGELFF,TGTGCCAGCAGCCAGGGGGCTACGGACGGGGAGCTGTTTTTT
TRBJ1-1,TRBV12-3/TRBV12-4,.,.,13,CASSQTTGTEAFF,TGTGCCAGCAGTCAAACGACCGGGACTGAAGCTTTCTTT
TRBJ2-7,TRBV12-3/TRBV12-4,many,.,14,CASSPRERSYEQYF,TGTGCCAGCAGTCCCCGGGAGCGCTCCTACGAGCAGTACTTC
TRBJ2-3,TRBV2,.,.,19,CASSGMSQLAKTLTDTQYF,TGTGCCAGCAGTGGTATGAGTCAGCTAGCAAAGACTCTCACAGATACGCAGTATTTT
TRBJ2-7,TRBV20-1,few,.,13,CSASGPPPHEQYF,TGCAGTGCTAGCGGGCCTCCACCCCACGAGCAGTACTTC
TRBJ2-3,TRBV5-1,few,.,15,CASSSPHWGTDTQYF,TGCGCCAGCAGCTCCCCCCACTGGGGCACAGATACGCAGTATTTT
TRBJ2-2,TRBV24-1,.,.,14,CATSDRGNTGELFF,TGTGCCACCAGTGACAGGGGAAACACCGGGGAGCTGTTTTTT
TRBJ2-2,TRBV7-3,few,.,13,CASAPRNTGELFF,TGTGCCAGCGCCCCCAGGAACACCGGGGAGCTGTTTTTT
TRBJ1-4,TRBV20-1,few,.,14,CSAKTPALAEKLFF,TGCAGTGCTAAAACCCCCGCGTTGGCGGAAAAACTGTTTTTT
TRBJ2-1,TRBV14,few,.,14,CASSQGLVFDEQFF,TGTGCCAGCAGCCAAGGACTAGTTTTCGATGAGCAGTTCTTC
TRBJ2-7,TRBV12-3/TRBV12-4,few,.,12,CASSLGSGRQYF,TGTGCCAGCAGTTTAGGGTCAGGGAGGCAGTACTTC
TRBJ2-2,TRBV11-2,.,.,11,CASSTRGELFF,TGTGCCAGCAGCACCCGAGGGGAGCTGTTTTTT
TRBJ2-1,TRBV29-1,.,TRBD2,13,CSVVGTSGGEQFF,TGCAGCGTTGTCGGGACTAGCGGGGGTGAGCAGTTCTTC
TRBJ2-3,TRBV20-1,.,TRBD2,16,CSARGLADRYTDTQYF,TGCAGTGCTAGAGGACTAGCGGACCGCTACACAGATACGCAGTATTTT
TRBJ2-1,TRBV11-2,few,TRBD1,15,CASSLQGQGFGEQFF,TGTGCCAGCAGCTTACAGGGACAGGGCTTCGGTGAGCAGTTCTTC
TRBJ2-7,TRBV20-1,few,.,11,CSASALAEQYF,TGCAGTGCTAGCGCCCTAGCCGAGCAGTACTTC
TRBJ1-1,TRBV10-3,.,TRBD1,17,CAISETPEVRGDTEAFF,TGTGCCATCAGTGAGACCCCGGAGGTCAGGGGGGATACTGAAGCTTTCTTT
TRBJ2-1,TRBV28,few,TRBD1,11,CAGQGVNEQFF,TGCGCGGGACAGGGTGTTAATGAGCAGTTCTTC